A selection of T cell receptor beta chains follows, all from one sample in a study of patients and donors after allogeneic stem cell transplantation. TCRdb re-called the RT-PCR reads with MiXCR, one entry per CDR3 protein. The sample lists approximately 430,000 distinct CDR3 sequences; roughly 16% were seen once. Sequencing input: blood, either unsorted or a sorted T cell fraction (not recorded which). Every receptor here comes from a human donor who was either an allogeneic HSCT recipient or a stem cell or donor lymphocyte infusion donor (not recorded which). It is not recorded whose cells these are; they may come from a transplant donor. Both conserved end residues are part of each CDR3. A D gene is named only where the DNA matches it firmly. Clone size is shown for a subset of rows, as once, few, many or a class of expanded clone.

TRBD1,.,TRBV9,TRBJ1-1,TGTGCCAGCAGCGTGGGACAGGGTCACACTGAAGCTTTCTTT,CASSVGQGHTEAFF
TRBD1,.,TRBV6-1,TRBJ1-2,TGTGCCAGCAGGGGACAGGGGTGGTACTATGGCTACACCTTC,CASRGQGWYYGYTF
TRBD2,few,TRBV18,TRBJ2-2,TGTGCCAGCTCACCAAGGACTAGCGGTAACACCGGGGAGCTGTTTTTT,CASSPRTSGNTGELFF
.,few,TRBV19,TRBJ1-1,TGTGCCAGTAACAACAGCCCTCCGAACACTGAAGCTTTCTTT,CASNNSPPNTEAFF
.,.,TRBV2,TRBJ2-1,TGTGCCAGCAGTGAGGGCTACAACCTTCGCTCCTACAATGAGCAGTTCTTC,CASSEGYNLRSYNEQFF
.,few,TRBV11-2,TRBJ1-4,TGTGCCAGCAGCTTTTTAAGTACCCCGATTCGGCGTGCAACTAATGAAAAACTGTTTTTT,CASSFLSTPIRRATNEKLFF
.,.,TRBV20-1,TRBJ1-2,TGCAGTGCTAGAGATGAGAAGGTGGGCTATGGCTACACCTTC,CSARDEKVGYGYTF
TRBD2,.,TRBV6-2/TRBV6-3,TRBJ2-2,TGTGCCAGCAGTCCACGGGGACTACCGGGCGGGGAGCTGTTTTTT,CASSPRGLPGGELFF
.,many,TRBV7-7,TRBJ2-2,TGTGCGACGGGGGCGGGGCGGAACACCGGGGAGCTGTTTTTT,CATGAGRNTGELFF
.,many,TRBV10-3,TRBJ2-2,TGTGCCCACGGGATGCCCGGGGAGCTGTTTTTT,CAHGMPGELFF
TRBD2,few,TRBV6-2/TRBV6-3,TRBJ2-7,TGTGCCAGCAGTTACCCTACCCGGACTAGCGGGGGGCTAAGCTCCTACGAGCAGTACTTC,CASSYPTRTSGGLSSYEQYF
TRBD1,many,TRBV30,TRBJ2-7,TGTGCCTGGAGTGAGGTATGGGACAGGGGGCAAAACGAGCAGTACTTC,CAWSEVWDRGQNEQYF
.,.,TRBV7-2,TRBJ2-3,TGTGCCAGCACCTTTAGCGTCCCCACAGATACGCAGTATTTT,CASTFSVPTDTQYF
.,few,TRBV21-1,TRBJ2-7,TGTGCCAGCGGCCGGATGAAGGGGGGGAGCAACTCCTACGAGCAGTACTTC,CASGRMKGGSNSYEQYF
TRBD2,few,TRBV7-2,TRBJ2-3,TGTGCCAGCAGCTTAGCTCCGGGACTAGCGGGGGGGGCAGATACGCAGTATTTT,CASSLAPGLAGGADTQYF
.,.,TRBV11-2,TRBJ2-1,TGTGCCAGCAGCTTAGAGGGTCGGGCCTTATCCCCCTACAATGAGCAGTTCTTC,CASSLEGRALSPYNEQFF
TRBD2,.,TRBV30,TRBJ2-2,TGTGCCTGGAGTGTGTGGCGGCTAGCGGGAGCAGGCGGGGAGCTGTTTTTT,CAWSVWRLAGAGGELFF
TRBD1,.,TRBV4-3,TRBJ1-6,TGCGCCAGCAGCCTGGGTGGGACAGTTAAGAATTCACCCCTCCACTTT,CASSLGGTVKNSPLHF
.,.,TRBV21-1,TRBJ2-1,TGTGCCAGCAGGTCTAGCGGGGGGAAGCCCTACAATGAGCAGTTCTTC,CASRSSGGKPYNEQFF
.,many,TRBV7-9,TRBJ1-3,TGTGCCAGCTTCCTGGGAGGAAACACCATATATTTT,CASFLGGNTIYF
.,few,TRBV11-3,TRBJ1-6,TGTGCCAGCAGCTTTGGGTCCGGGAACTCACCCCTCCACTTT,CASSFGSGNSPLHF
.,few,TRBV5-1,TRBJ2-1,TGCGCCAGCAGCTTTAAGCGAGAGAATGAGCAGTTCTTC,CASSFKRENEQFF
.,few,TRBV20-1,TRBJ2-1,TGCAGTGCTAGAGAGGGGGTTAAGGGGGTTGAGTTCTTC,CSAREGVKGVEFF
.,.,TRBV24-1,TRBJ2-1,TGTGCCACCCAAGGGCTCGTTTTTAATGAGCAGTTCTTC,CATQGLVFNEQFF
TRBD2,.,TRBV12-3/TRBV12-4,TRBJ2-1,TGTGCCAGCAGTTGGCCACGGTCCAGCGGGAACAATGAGCAGTTCTTC,CASSWPRSSGNNEQFF
.,.,TRBV7-9,TRBJ2-1,TGTGCCAGCAGCTTAGTAAGGCTGTCCAACTCTGAGAATGAGCAGTTCTTC,CASSLVRLSNSENEQFF
.,.,TRBV20-1,TRBJ1-6,TGCAGTGCTTCGGATCCAAATTCACCCCTCCACTTT,CSASDPNSPLHF
TRBD2,.,TRBV15,TRBJ2-5,TGTGCCACCAGCAAGCGGGGGGCCCGAGAGACCCAGTACTTC,CATSKRGARETQYF
.,few,TRBV6-1,TRBJ2-7,TGTGCCAGCAGTAGGGAGTGGGAGTCCTACGAGCAGTACTTC,CASSREWESYEQYF
TRBD2,many,TRBV5-1,TRBJ2-1,TGCGCCAGCAGCCCACCTAGCGGCCCCCTGGATGAGCAGTTCTTC,CASSPPSGPLDEQFF
.,.,TRBV20-1,TRBJ1-5,TGCAGTGCTGGCAGGGGAGACAATCAGCCCCAGCATTTT,CSAGRGDNQPQHF
.,many,TRBV12-3/TRBV12-4,TRBJ1-5,TGTGCCAGCAGTCTCCGGGCTCTTCTGGCTAGCAATCAGCCCCAGCATTTT,CASSLRALLASNQPQHF
.,.,TRBV5-1,TRBJ1-5,TGCGCCAGCAGCGCAATGCGGACAGCCCCATATAGCAATCAGCCCCAGCATTTT,CASSAMRTAPYSNQPQHF
.,few,TRBV7-9,TRBJ1-4,TGTGCCAGCAGCTTAGAGCGTGAAAAACTGTTTTTT,CASSLEREKLFF
.,few,TRBV20-1,TRBJ2-2,TGCAGTGCTAGTGGTCCTCGAAACACCGGGGAGCTGTTTTTT,CSASGPRNTGELFF
.,.,TRBV18,TRBJ1-4,TGTGCCAGCTCACCATCGTTTGGTGGAGAAAAACTGTTTTTT,CASSPSFGGEKLFF
.,.,TRBV6-2/TRBV6-3,TRBJ2-6,TGTGCCAGCAGTTACGGTTCACCGCCTTACTCTGGGGCCAACGTCCTGACTTTC,CASSYGSPPYSGANVLTF
TRBD1,.,TRBV29-1,TRBJ1-5,TGCAGCGTGATCACAGGGGAGGTTCAGCCCCAGCATTTT,CSVITGEVQPQHF
.,few,TRBV2,TRBJ2-1,TGTGCCAGCAGGGCAGGAGCCCCCAATGAGCAGTTCTTC,CASRAGAPNEQFF
.,few,TRBV12-3/TRBV12-4,TRBJ2-5,TGTGCCAGCAGTGCTGCCCGAAACCAAGAGACCCAGTACTTC,CASSAARNQETQYF